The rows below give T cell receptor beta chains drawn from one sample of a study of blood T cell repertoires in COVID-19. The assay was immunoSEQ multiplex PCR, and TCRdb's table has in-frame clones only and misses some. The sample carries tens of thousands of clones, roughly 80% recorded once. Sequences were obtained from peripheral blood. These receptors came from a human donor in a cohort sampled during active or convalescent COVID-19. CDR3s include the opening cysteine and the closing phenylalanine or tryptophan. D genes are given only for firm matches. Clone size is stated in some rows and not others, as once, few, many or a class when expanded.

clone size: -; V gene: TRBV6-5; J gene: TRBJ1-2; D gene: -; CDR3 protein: CASRHQGRGVYGYTF; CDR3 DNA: TGTGCCAGCAGACATCAGGGGCGGGGGGTATATGGCTACACCTTC
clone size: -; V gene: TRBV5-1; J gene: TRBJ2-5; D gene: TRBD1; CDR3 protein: CASQTQGDRETQYF; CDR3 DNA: TGCGCCAGCCAGACCCAGGGGGATCGGGAGACCCAGTACTTC
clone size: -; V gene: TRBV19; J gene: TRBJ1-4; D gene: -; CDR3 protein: CASSILGQTNEKLFF; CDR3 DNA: TGTGCCAGTAGTATTTTGGGCCAGACTAATGAAAAACTGTTTTTT
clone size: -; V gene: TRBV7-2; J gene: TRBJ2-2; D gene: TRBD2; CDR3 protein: CASSLVLAGGNVELFF; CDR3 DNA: TGTGCCAGCAGCTTAGTGCTAGCGGGGGGAAACGTGGAGCTGTTTTTT
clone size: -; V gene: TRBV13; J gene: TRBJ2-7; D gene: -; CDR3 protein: CASSLGMTAYEQYF; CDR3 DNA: TGTGCCAGCAGCTTGGGAATGACAGCCTACGAGCAGTACTTC
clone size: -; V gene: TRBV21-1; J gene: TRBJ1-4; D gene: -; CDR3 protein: CASSNRDQGGTNEKLFF; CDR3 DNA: TGTGCCAGCAGCAACCGGGATCAAGGGGGCACTAATGAAAAACTGTTTTTT
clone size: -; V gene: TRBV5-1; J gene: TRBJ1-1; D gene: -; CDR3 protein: CASSLDEGVTEAFF; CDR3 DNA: TGCGCCAGCAGCTTGGATGAGGGGGTCACTGAAGCTTTCTTT
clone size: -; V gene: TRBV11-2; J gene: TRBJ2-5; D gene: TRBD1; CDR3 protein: CASGTQGAMGETQYF; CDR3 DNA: TGTGCCAGCGGAACACAGGGGGCAATGGGAGAGACCCAGTACTTC
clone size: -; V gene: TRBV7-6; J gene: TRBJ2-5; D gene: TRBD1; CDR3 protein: CASSLAYPGGGQETQYF; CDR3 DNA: TGTGCCAGCAGCTTAGCGTATCCAGGGGGCGGCCAAGAGACCCAGTACTTC
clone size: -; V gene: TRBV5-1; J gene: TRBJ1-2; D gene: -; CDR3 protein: CASSGEFNYGYTF; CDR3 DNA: TGCGCCTCTTCAGGGGAATTCAACTATGGCTACACCTTC
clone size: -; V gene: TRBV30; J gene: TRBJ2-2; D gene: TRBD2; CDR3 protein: CAWTSGGPNTGELFF; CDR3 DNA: TGTGCCTGGACTAGCGGGGGCCCGAACACCGGGGAGCTGTTTTTT
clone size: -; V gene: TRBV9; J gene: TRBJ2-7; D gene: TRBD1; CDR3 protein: CASSVGTGGSYEQYF; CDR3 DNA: TGTGCCAGCAGCGTAGGGACAGGGGGCTCCTACGAGCAGTACTTC
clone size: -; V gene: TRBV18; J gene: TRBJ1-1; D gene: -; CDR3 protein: CASSLGGGNTEAFF; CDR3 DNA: TGTGCCAGCTCACTCGGAGGAGGGAACACTGAAGCTTTCTTT
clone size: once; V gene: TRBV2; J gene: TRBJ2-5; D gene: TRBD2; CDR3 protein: CASSSPAGGLETQYF; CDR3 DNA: TGTGCCAGCAGTTCTCCCGCGGGGGGCCTAGAGACCCAGTACTTC
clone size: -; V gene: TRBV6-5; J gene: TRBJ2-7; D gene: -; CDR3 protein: CASSYTLTGFSYEQYF; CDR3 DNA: TGTGCCAGCAGTTACACCTTAACGGGATTCTCCTACGAGCAGTACTTC
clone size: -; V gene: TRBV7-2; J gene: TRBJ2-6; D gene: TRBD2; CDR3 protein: CASSSPSGGPGANVLTF; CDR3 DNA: TGTGCCAGCAGCTCGCCCAGCGGGGGTCCCGGGGCCAACGTCCTGACTTTC
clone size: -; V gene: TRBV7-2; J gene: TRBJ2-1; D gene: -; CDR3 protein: CASSLVRGGNEQFF; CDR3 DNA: TGTGCCAGCAGCTTAGTAAGGGGTGGGAATGAGCAGTTCTTC
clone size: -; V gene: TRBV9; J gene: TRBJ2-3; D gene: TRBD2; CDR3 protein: CASSPGTSGVLADTQYF; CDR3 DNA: TGTGCCAGCAGCCCTGGGACTAGCGGAGTCCTGGCAGATACGCAGTATTTT
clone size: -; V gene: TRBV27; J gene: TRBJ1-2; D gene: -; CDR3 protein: CASSPGFRVPDYGYTF; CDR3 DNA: TGTGCCAGCAGTCCGGGGTTTCGAGTTCCCGATTATGGCTACACCTTC
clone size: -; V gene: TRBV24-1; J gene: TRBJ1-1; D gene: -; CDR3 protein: CATSVPKGHQNTEAFF; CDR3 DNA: TGTGCCACCAGTGTACCCAAGGGACACCAGAACACTGAAGCTTTCTTT
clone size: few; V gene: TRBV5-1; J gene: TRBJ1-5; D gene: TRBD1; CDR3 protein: CASSLEGQGDGQPQHF; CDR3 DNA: TGCGCCAGCAGCTTGGAGGGACAGGGGGATGGTCAGCCCCAGCATTTT
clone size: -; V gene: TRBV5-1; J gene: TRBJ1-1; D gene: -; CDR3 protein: CASSKTGDPGNTEAFF; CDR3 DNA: TGCGCCAGCAGCAAGACAGGAGACCCGGGTAACACTGAAGCTTTCTTT
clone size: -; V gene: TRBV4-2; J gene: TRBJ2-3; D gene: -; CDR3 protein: CASSQEDQGSDTQYF; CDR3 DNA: TGTGCCAGCAGCCAAGAAGATCAGGGTTCAGATACGCAGTATTTT
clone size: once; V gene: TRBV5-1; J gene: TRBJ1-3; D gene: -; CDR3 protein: CASSLDTATSGNTIYF; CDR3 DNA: TGCGCCAGCAGCTTGGATACAGCCACCTCTGGAAACACCATATATTTT
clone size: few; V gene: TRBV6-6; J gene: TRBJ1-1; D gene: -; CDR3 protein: CASSYPELSTEAFF; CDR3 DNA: TGTGCCAGCAGTTACCCAGAATTGTCCACTGAAGCTTTCTTT
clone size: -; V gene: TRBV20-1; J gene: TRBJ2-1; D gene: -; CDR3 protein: CSASRTGRDEQFF; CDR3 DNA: TGCAGTGCTAGTCGGACAGGGAGGGATGAGCAGTTCTTC
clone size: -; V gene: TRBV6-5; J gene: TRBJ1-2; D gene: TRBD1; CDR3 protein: CASSSDRVHGYTF; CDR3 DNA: TGTGCCAGCAGTTCGGACAGGGTCCATGGCTACACCTTC
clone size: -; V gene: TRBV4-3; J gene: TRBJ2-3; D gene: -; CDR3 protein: CASSQGVHGFADTQYF; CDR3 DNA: TGCGCCAGCAGCCAAGGTGTCCACGGGTTCGCAGATACGCAGTATTTT
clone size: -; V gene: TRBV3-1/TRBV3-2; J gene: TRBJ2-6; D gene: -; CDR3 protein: CASSQMASGANVLTF; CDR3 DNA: TGTGCCAGCAGCCAAATGGCCTCTGGGGCCAACGTCCTGACTTTC
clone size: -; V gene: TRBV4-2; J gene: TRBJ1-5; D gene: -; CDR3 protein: CASSQDLGQRIYSNQPQHF; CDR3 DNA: TGTGCCAGCAGCCAAGATCTAGGACAGCGGATTTATAGCAATCAGCCCCAGCATTTT
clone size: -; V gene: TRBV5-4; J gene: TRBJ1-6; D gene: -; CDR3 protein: CASSPDGRGDSPLHF; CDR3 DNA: TGTGCCAGCAGCCCTGACGGACGGGGGGATTCACCCCTCCACTTT
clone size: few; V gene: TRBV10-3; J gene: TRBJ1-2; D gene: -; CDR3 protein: CAISESIQNGYTF; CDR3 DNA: TGTGCCATCAGTGAGTCAATACAGAATGGCTACACCTTC
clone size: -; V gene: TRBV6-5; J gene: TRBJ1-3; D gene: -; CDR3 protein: CASTRDTSGNTIYF; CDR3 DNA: TGTGCCAGCACCAGGGACACCTCTGGAAACACCATATATTTT
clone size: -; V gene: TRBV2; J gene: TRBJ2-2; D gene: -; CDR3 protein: CASTLREITGELFF; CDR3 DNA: TGTGCCAGCACCCTCAGGGAAATCACCGGGGAGCTGTTTTTT
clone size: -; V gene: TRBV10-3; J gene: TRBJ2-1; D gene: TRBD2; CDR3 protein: CAISESPLTSGGADEQFF; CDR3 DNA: TGTGCCATCAGTGAGTCACCTCTTACTAGCGGGGGGGCGGATGAGCAGTTCTTC
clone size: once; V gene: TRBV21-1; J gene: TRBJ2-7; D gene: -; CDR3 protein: CASSKGAEGGTGTYEQYF; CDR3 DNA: TGTGCCAGCAGCAAAGGAGCCGAGGGAGGGACAGGGACCTACGAGCAGTACTTC
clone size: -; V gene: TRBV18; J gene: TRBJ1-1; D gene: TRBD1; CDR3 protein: CASSQEQGRNTEAFF; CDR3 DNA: TGTGCCAGCTCACAGGAACAGGGGCGGAACACTGAAGCTTTCTTT
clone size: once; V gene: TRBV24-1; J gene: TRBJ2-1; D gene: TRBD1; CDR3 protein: CATSDWGQGADPYNEQFF; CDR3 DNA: TGTGCCACCAGTGATTGGGGACAGGGGGCAGACCCCTACAATGAGCAGTTCTTC
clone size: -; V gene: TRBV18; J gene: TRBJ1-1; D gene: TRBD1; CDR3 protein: CASSPPGRGLGYVEAFF; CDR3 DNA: TGTGCCAGCTCACCACCGGGTAGGGGGCTGGGTTATGTTGAAGCTTTCTTT
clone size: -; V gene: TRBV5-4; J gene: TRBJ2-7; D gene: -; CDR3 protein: CASSAGAGTSLYEQYF; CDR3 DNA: TGTGCCAGCAGCGCCGGGGCAGGGACAAGTCTCTACGAGCAGTACTTC
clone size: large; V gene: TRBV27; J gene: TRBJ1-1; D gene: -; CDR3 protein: CASSPNQGGTEAFF; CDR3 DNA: TGTGCCAGCAGTCCAAACCAGGGAGGAACTGAAGCTTTCTTT
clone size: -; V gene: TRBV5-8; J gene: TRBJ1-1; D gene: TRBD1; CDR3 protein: CASSRVYGQGNTEAFF; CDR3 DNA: TGTGCCAGCAGCCGGGTATACGGACAGGGGAACACTGAAGCTTTCTTT
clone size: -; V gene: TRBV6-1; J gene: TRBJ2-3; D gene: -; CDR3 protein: CASSEGVGSGTDTQYF; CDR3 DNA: TGTGCCAGCAGTGAGGGCGTAGGTAGCGGCACAGATACGCAGTATTTT
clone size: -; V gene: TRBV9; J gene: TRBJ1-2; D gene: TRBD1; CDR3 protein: CASSPRTGGGYTF; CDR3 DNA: TGTGCCAGCAGCCCACGGACAGGGGGCGGCTACACCTTC
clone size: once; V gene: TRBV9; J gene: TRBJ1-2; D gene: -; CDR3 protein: CASSVEPTRGYGYTF; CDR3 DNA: TGTGCCAGCAGCGTAGAACCGACTAGGGGATATGGCTACACCTTC
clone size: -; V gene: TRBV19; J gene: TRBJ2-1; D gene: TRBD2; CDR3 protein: CASSMHSGGLNEQFF; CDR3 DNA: TGTGCCAGTAGTATGCATAGCGGGGGGTTGAATGAGCAGTTCTTC
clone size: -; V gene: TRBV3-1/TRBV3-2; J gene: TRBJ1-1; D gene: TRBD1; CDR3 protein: CASSKPGQKNTEAFF; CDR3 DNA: TGTGCCAGCAGCAAGCCGGGACAGAAGAACACTGAAGCTTTCTTT
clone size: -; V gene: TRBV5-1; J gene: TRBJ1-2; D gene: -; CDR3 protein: CASSLEGVDGYTF; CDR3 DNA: TGCGCCAGCAGCTTAGAAGGGGTTGATGGCTACACCTTC
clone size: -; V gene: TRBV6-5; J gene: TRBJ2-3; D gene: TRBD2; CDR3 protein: CASSYSAGGVDTQYF; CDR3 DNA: TGTGCCAGCAGTTACTCCGCGGGGGGGGTAGATACGCAGTATTTT
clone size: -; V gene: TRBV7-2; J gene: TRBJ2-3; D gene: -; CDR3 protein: CASSTQTGSDTQYF; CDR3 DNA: TGTGCCAGCAGCACCCAGACTGGATCAGATACGCAGTATTTT
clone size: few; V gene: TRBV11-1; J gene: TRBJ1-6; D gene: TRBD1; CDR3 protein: CASSRTGNNSPLHF; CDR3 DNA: TGTGCCAGCAGCCGGACAGGAAATAATTCACCCCTCCACTTT
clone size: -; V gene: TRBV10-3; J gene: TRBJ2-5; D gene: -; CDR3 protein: CAISEGWGDPQETQYF; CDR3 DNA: TGTGCCATCAGTGAGGGGTGGGGGGACCCCCAAGAGACCCAGTACTTC
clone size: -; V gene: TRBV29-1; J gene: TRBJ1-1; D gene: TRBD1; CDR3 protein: CSVRTGVGTEAFF; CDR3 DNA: TGCAGCGTTAGAACAGGGGTCGGCACTGAAGCTTTCTTT
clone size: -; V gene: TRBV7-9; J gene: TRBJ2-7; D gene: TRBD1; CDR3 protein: CASSARQGTSSYEQYF; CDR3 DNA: TGTGCCAGCAGCGCCCGACAGGGGACGAGCTCCTACGAGCAGTACTTC
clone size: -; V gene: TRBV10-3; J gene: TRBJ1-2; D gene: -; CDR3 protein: CAISEAGNYGYTF; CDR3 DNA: TGTGCCATCAGTGAGGCCGGGAACTATGGCTACACCTTC
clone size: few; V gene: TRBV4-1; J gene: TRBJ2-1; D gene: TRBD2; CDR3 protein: CASSHGTSGGYLTDEQFF; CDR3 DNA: TGCGCCAGCAGCCACGGGACTAGCGGGGGGTACTTGACGGATGAGCAGTTCTTC
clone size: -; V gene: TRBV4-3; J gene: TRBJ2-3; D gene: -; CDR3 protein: CASSPQTVTDTQYF; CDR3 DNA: TGCGCCAGCAGCCCCCAGACAGTCACAGATACGCAGTATTTT
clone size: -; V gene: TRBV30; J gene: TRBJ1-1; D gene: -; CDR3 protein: CAWSRSSNTEAFF; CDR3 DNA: TGTGCCTGGAGTCGGTCCTCGAACACTGAAGCTTTCTTT
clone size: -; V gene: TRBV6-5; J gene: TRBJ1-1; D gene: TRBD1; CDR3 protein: CASSPGTVVNTEAFF; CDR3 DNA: TGTGCCAGCAGCCCAGGGACAGTTGTAAACACTGAAGCTTTCTTT
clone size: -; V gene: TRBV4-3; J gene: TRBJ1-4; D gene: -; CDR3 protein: CASSQGAGEGEKLFF; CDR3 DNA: TGCGCCAGCAGCCAAGGGGCAGGGGAGGGGGAAAAACTGTTTTTT